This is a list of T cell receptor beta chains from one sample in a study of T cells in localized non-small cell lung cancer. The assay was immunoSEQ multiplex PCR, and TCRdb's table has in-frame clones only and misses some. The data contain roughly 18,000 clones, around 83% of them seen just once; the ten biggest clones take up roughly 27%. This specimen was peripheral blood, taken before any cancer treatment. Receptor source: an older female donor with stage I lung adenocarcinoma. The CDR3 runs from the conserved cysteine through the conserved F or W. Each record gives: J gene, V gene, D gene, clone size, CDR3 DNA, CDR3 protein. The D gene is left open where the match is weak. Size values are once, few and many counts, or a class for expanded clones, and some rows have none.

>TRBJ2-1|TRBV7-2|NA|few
TGTGCCAGCAGCCAGGGTTTCTATGAGCAGTTCTTC
CASSQGFYEQFF
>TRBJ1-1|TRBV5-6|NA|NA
TGTGCCAGCAGCAAGCTAGACCTACCTAACACTGAAGCTTTCTTT
CASSKLDLPNTEAFF
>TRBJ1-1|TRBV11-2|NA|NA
TGTGCCAGCAGCTTAGTTTTTAAGAACACTGAAGCTTTCTTT
CASSLVFKNTEAFF
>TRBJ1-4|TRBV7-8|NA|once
TGTGCCAGCAGTCCGCAGAGGGCTATCGATGAAAAACTGTTTTTT
CASSPQRAIDEKLFF
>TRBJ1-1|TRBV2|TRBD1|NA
TGTGCCAGCAGGTCGGGGACAGGGGGCTCCGTGAGCACTGAAGCTTTCTTT
CASRSGTGGSVSTEAFF
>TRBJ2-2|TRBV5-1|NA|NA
TGCGCCAGCAGCTTAGTCGGGCCGAACACCGGGGAGCTGTTTTTT
CASSLVGPNTGELFF
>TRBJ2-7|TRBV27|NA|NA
TGTGCCAGCAGTTTAGGTTTTTCAGGAAGCCGCGAGCAGTACTTC
CASSLGFSGSREQYF
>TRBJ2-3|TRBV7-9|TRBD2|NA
TGTGCCAGCAGCTCCAGGGTAGCGGGGGACCTTAGCACAGATACGCAGTATTTT
CASSSRVAGDLSTDTQYF
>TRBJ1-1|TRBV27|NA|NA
TGTGCCAGCAGTTTACGTTCCGGCGGTGAAGCTTTCTTT
CASSLRSGGEAFF
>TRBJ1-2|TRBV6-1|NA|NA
TGTGCCAGCAGTGAATGGTTGAGGAACCCGGGGGGCTACACCTTC
CASSEWLRNPGGYTF
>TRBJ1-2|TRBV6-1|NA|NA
TGTGCCAGCAGTGATGGGGGGCATCGTAACTATGGCTACACCTTC
CASSDGGHRNYGYTF
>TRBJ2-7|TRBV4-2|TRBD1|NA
TGTGCCAGCAGCCAAGAGATAGGAACAGGGGGTTACTACGAGCAGTACTTC
CASSQEIGTGGYYEQYF
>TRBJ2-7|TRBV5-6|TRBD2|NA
TGTGCCAGCAGCCATCTAGCGGGGGAAACCTACGAGCAGTACTTC
CASSHLAGETYEQYF
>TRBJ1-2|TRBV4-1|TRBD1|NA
TGCGCCAGCAGCCAAGAACCGACAGGGGGATTAGGCTACACCTTC
CASSQEPTGGLGYTF
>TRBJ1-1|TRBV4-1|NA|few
TGCGCCAGCAGCCTCGACGCGGGGAACACTGAAGCTTTCTTT
CASSLDAGNTEAFF
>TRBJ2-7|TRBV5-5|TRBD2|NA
TGTGCCAGCAGCTTTTTAGGGACTAGCGGGGGCTGGGCCTACGAGCAGTACTTC
CASSFLGTSGGWAYEQYF
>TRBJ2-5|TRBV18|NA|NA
TGTGCCAGCTCACCCTTCGACGGAACACAAGAGACCCAGTACTTC
CASSPFDGTQETQYF
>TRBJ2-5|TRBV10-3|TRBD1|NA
TGTGCCATCAGTGCGGGACAGGGGGATGAGACCCAGTACTTC
CAISAGQGDETQYF
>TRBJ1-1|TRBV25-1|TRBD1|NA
TGTGCCAGCAGCTTAACCGGGACAGTGAAAGCTTTCTTT
CASSLTGTVKAFF
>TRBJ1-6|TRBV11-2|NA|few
TGTGCCAGCAGCTTAATAGGAGATTCACCCCTCCACTTT
CASSLIGDSPLHF
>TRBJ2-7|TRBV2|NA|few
TGTGCCAGCAGTGAGAGTAGGGGGGGGACAGACTACGAGCAGTACTTC
CASSESRGGTDYEQYF
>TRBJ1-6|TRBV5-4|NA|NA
TGTGCCAGCAGCTTGGCAGCAAGCTCCTATAATTCACCCCTCCACTTT
CASSLAASSYNSPLHF
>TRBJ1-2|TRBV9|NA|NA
TGTGCCAGCAGCGTAGGGTCAGGGAACTATGGCTACACCTTC
CASSVGSGNYGYTF
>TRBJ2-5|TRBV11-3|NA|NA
TGTGCCAGCAGCTTAGGGGGACGCACACAAGAGACCCAGTACTTC
CASSLGGRTQETQYF
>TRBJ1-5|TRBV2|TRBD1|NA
TGTGCCAGCAGTCTTACAGGGGTTAGCAATCAGCCCCAGCATTTT
CASSLTGVSNQPQHF